The sequence of this T cell receptor beta chain was determined in a study of cytomegalovirus exposure and HLA in healthy donors. Findings of the study overall: TCR sequences were mostly rare, though some public TCRs occurred in many donors. Follow-up analysis found HLA locus-dependent TCR association rates, highest for DRB1 and lowest for HLA-C. In vitro data verified a few CMV-associated chains as specific for CMV antigens.

As to this clone: Its antigen is not known.

Primers for the PCR totalled 60 Vbeta and 13 Jbeta. Some clones are missing from TCRdb's copy, which holds only in-frame ones; the method was immunoSEQ multiplex PCR. The sample yields under 200,000 clones, less than 90% seen once. Trimming stripped 6 bases from V and 6 bases from J, with 12 bases between. The CDR3 extends over 12 amino acids. Germline V gene sequence: CDR1 MNHEY, CDR2 SVGAGI. Sample: PBMCs. This rearrangement joins TRBV6-5 to TRBJ2-7; D remains ambiguous. The sequence was obtained from a boy between 2 and 10 years old in good health and CMV-seronegative. CDR3 protein: CASSTRASEQYF. CDR3 nucleotide sequence: TGTGCCAGCAGCACCCGAGCGTCCGAGCAGTACTTC.